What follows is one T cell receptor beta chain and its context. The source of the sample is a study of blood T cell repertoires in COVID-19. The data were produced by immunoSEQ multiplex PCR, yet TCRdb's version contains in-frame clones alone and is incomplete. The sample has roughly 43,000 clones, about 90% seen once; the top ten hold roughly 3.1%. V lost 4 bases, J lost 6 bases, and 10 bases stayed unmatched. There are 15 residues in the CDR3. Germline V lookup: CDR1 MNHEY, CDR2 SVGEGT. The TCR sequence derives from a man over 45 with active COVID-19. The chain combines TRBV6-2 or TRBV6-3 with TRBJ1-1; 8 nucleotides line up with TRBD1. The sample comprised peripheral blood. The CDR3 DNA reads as TGTGCCAGCAGTTTACCCTGGACAGGGATCCCTGAAGCTTTCTTT. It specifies CASSLPWTGIPEAFF.